The rows below give T cell receptor beta chains drawn from one sample of a study of identical twins. TCRdb re-called the 5' RACE reads through MiXCR, storing one row per CDR3 protein. This table holds 600,000 to 800,000 distinct CDR3 sequences, 21% found once. This sample was shared with a second study, whose subject was T cells expressing NK-cell markers.

Sequenced: PBMCs. These receptors were obtained from a woman aged 18-29 years in good health. Both conserved end residues are part of each CDR3.

length: 14; J: TRBJ2-6; V: TRBV10-3; CDR3: CAISDAGGANVLTF
length: 13; J: TRBJ2-1; V: TRBV12-3/TRBV12-4; CDR3: CASSPLATNEQFF
length: 13; J: TRBJ2-3; V: TRBV4-3; CDR3: CASSQDTRDTQYF
length: 14; J: TRBJ2-1; V: TRBV6-2/TRBV6-3; CDR3: CASSYDGGAYEQFF
length: 15; J: TRBJ2-2; V: TRBV12-3/TRBV12-4; CDR3: CASSSPHPATGELFF
length: 17; J: TRBJ1-2; V: TRBV5-5; CDR3: CASSLAAPGAGSYGYTF
length: 16; J: TRBJ2-1; V: TRBV20-1; CDR3: CSARPLGDRRNNEQFF
length: 13; J: TRBJ2-1; V: TRBV5-1; CDR3: CASSRDGPNEQFF
length: 15; J: TRBJ1-1; V: TRBV20-1; CDR3: CSAQELQGMNTEAFF
length: 13; J: TRBJ2-3; V: TRBV3-1; CDR3: CASTPEAPGTQYF
length: 16; J: TRBJ2-1; V: TRBV5-1; CDR3: CASSWLAASSYNEQFF
length: 13; J: TRBJ2-7; V: TRBV10-1; CDR3: CASSPGFTYEQYF
length: 15; J: TRBJ2-2; V: TRBV12-3/TRBV12-4; CDR3: CASTSRGRGTGELFF
length: 9; J: TRBJ2-7; V: TRBV29-1; CDR3: CSGPYEQYF
length: 16; J: TRBJ2-1; V: TRBV19; CDR3: CASSITAIPRYNEQFF
length: 16; J: TRBJ2-1; V: TRBV20-1; CDR3: CSARVGSGSSYNEQFF
length: 14; J: TRBJ1-1; V: TRBV7-2; CDR3: CASRWTGGGSEAFF
length: 14; J: TRBJ1-1; V: TRBV2; CDR3: CASSVAGWNTEAFF
length: 14; J: TRBJ2-7; V: TRBV12-3/TRBV12-4; CDR3: CASSRAGGLYEQYF
length: 13; J: TRBJ2-7; V: TRBV6-6; CDR3: CASHRDTFYEQYF
length: 13; J: TRBJ2-5; V: TRBV18; CDR3: CASSPSMRETQYF
length: 14; J: TRBJ2-7; V: TRBV5-5; CDR3: CASSLGGLAYEQYF
length: 14; J: TRBJ2-7; V: TRBV20-1; CDR3: CSAGQGFAVYEQYF
length: 14; J: TRBJ2-1; V: TRBV20-1; CDR3: CSASAGHLYNEQFF
length: 21; J: TRBJ2-2; V: TRBV10-3; CDR3: CAISGGRVWGRQSENTGELFF
length: 16; J: TRBJ1-4; V: TRBV12-3/TRBV12-4; CDR3: CASSPTGWGTNEKLFF
length: 14; J: TRBJ2-2; V: TRBV7-9; CDR3: CASSWGVATGELFF
length: 20; J: TRBJ2-6; V: TRBV5-1; CDR3: CASSFPQGGILTSGANVLTF
length: 13; J: TRBJ1-4; V: TRBV20-1; CDR3: CSAGRSSNEKLFF
length: 17; J: TRBJ2-7; V: TRBV7-2; CDR3: CASSLGTPRGSPYEQYF
length: 15; J: TRBJ2-7; V: TRBV6-2/TRBV6-3; CDR3: CASSSGHLVLDEQYF
length: 15; J: TRBJ1-2; V: TRBV7-2; CDR3: CASSMVANLGYGYTF
length: 16; J: TRBJ2-3; V: TRBV5-6; CDR3: CASSGVLAGNTDTQYF
length: 18; J: TRBJ2-5; V: TRBV6-2/TRBV6-3; CDR3: CASSSLGKRGNTQETQYF
length: 12; J: TRBJ2-5; V: TRBV29-1; CDR3: CSVSQAQETQYF
length: 14; J: TRBJ2-5; V: TRBV12-3/TRBV12-4; CDR3: CASSPGQASGTQYF
length: 14; J: TRBJ2-3; V: TRBV10-2; CDR3: CASKRTGVSDTQYF
length: 14; J: TRBJ2-4; V: TRBV5-1; CDR3: CASSSTSEGNIQYF
length: 17; J: TRBJ2-3; V: TRBV20-1; CDR3: CCARVTGTSALTDTQYF
length: 11; J: TRBJ1-2; V: TRBV6-5; CDR3: CASSSGRGYTF
length: 12; J: TRBJ1-1; V: TRBV12-3/TRBV12-4; CDR3: CASSFPGNGAFF
length: 16; J: TRBJ2-1; V: TRBV12-3/TRBV12-4; CDR3: CASTPGGSHGYNEQFF
length: 12; J: TRBJ1-2; V: TRBV25-1; CDR3: CASSEGQPGYTF
length: 14; J: TRBJ2-5; V: TRBV20-1; CDR3: CSARSGTSQETQYF
length: 15; J: TRBJ1-2; V: TRBV5-1; CDR3: CASSLGNSVPYGYTF
length: 17; J: TRBJ2-3; V: TRBV7-9; CDR3: CASSPHPGTGSTDTQYF
length: 14; J: TRBJ2-3; V: TRBV20-1; CDR3: CSALRDGSTDTQYF
length: 12; J: TRBJ1-1; V: TRBV11-3; CDR3: CASADVNTEAFF
length: 17; J: TRBJ2-3; V: TRBV5-1; CDR3: CASSLVGLAGGADTQYF
length: 14; J: TRBJ2-7; V: TRBV20-1; CDR3: CSARVGTGGYEQYF
length: 14; J: TRBJ2-3; V: TRBV7-9; CDR3: CASSPDGSTDTQYF
length: 16; J: TRBJ2-2; V: TRBV20-1; CDR3: CSARASDRKRTGELFF
length: 12; J: TRBJ2-5; V: TRBV12-5; CDR3: CASGLDGGTQYF
length: 16; J: TRBJ2-5; V: TRBV5-4; CDR3: CASSLAGLAGQETQYF
length: 15; J: TRBJ2-2; V: TRBV6-1; CDR3: CASRALAGGSGELFF
length: 15; J: TRBJ2-3; V: TRBV30; CDR3: CAWSVRRESADTQYF
length: 13; J: TRBJ1-1; V: TRBV6-2/TRBV6-3; CDR3: CASREDGNTEAFF